These 3 T cell receptor beta chains share one sample of origin, sequenced in a study of blood T cell repertoires in COVID-19. Using immunoSEQ multiplex PCR, the repertoire was profiled, and TCRdb retains in-frame clones only, with some absent. The sample has about 300,000 clones, approximately 81% seen once. Sample: PBMCs or T cells enriched from blood (not recorded which). Receptor source: a woman aged 25 to 45 who had been exposed to COVID-19.

This chain links TRBV28 with TRBJ1-5, with 7 bases lining up with TRBD1. CDR3 length: 13 amino acids. The V gene end was trimmed by 5 bases and the J gene end by 7 bases; junction bases not matched to a gene: 5. In germline, CDR1 is MDHEN, CDR2 SYDVKM. The CDR3 here is CASSRQGGQPQHF. The CDR3 DNA sequence: TGTGCCAGCAGTCGACAGGGTGGCCAGCCCCAGCATTTT.

In regard to this clone: The same CDR3 also results from other DNA sequences found in this sample. The V call is TRBV9, the J call TRBJ2-2; 9 nucleotides match TRBD1. With V trimmed by 5 bases and J by 1 base, 3 bases remained unmatched. From germline, CDR1 is SGDLS and CDR2 YYNGEE. The CDR3 loop spans 15 amino acids. The CDR3 DNA follows: TGTGCCAGCAGTTCGACAGGGGGGAACACCGGGGAGCTGTTTTTT. This gives the protein CASSSTGGNTGELFF.

CDR3 region: CAWSNSGLVNSNQPQHF. The CDR3 coding sequence is TGTGCCTGGAGTAACTCAGGGCTTGTTAATAGCAATCAGCCCCAGCATTTT. The chain carries TRBV30 and TRBJ1-5; a weak D match, TRBD1 (5 bases). Germline lookup yields CDR1 GTSNPN and CDR2 SVGIG (reference sequence). The CDR3 runs to 17 residues. V lost 2 bases, J lost 0 bases, and 17 bases lay in between.